Listed below are T cell receptor beta chains from one sample, sequenced in a study of blood T cell repertoires in COVID-19. Using immunoSEQ multiplex PCR, the repertoire was profiled, and TCRdb retains in-frame clones only, with some absent. In the table there are 410,000 or so clones, around nine tenths of which are singletons. Sequenced material: peripheral blood. These TCRs come from a woman aged 40 to 50 with COVID-19, enrolled during active disease. Both conserved end residues are part of each CDR3. The D gene is left open where the match is weak. Clone size is shown for a subset of rows, as once, few, many or a class of expanded clone.

D,J,size,V,CDR3,DNA
.,TRBJ1-5,once,TRBV28,CASSTRVQPQHF,TGTGCCAGCAGTACTAGGGTCCAGCCCCAGCATTTT
.,TRBJ2-5,.,TRBV7-2,CASSSSTAQYF,TGTGCCAGCAGCTCATCTACGGCCCAGTACTTC
TRBD1,TRBJ1-5,.,TRBV30,CAWSAGTGDQPQHF,TGTGCCTGGAGTGCCGGAACAGGGGATCAGCCCCAGCATTTT
.,TRBJ2-1,.,TRBV9,CASSGRTDNEQFF,TGTGCCAGCAGCGGACGGACAGACAATGAGCAGTTCTTC
.,TRBJ1-2,.,TRBV7-3,CASSLDKNYGYTF,TGTGCCAGCAGCCTGGACAAGAACTATGGCTACACCTTC
.,TRBJ1-3,.,TRBV5-1,CASSERQWSSGNTIYF,TGCGCCAGCAGCGAGAGACAGTGGAGCTCTGGAAACACCATATATTTT
TRBD2,TRBJ2-7,many,TRBV3-1/TRBV3-2,CASSQVGGVGEQYF,TGTGCCAGCAGCCAAGTGGGAGGGGTAGGCGAGCAGTACTTC
TRBD1,TRBJ1-6,.,TRBV28,CASSVRQGRNSPLHF,TGTGCCAGCAGTGTCCGACAGGGGCGAAATTCACCCCTCCACTTT
.,TRBJ1-5,.,TRBV6-6,CASSPTGFGNQPQHF,TGTGCCAGCAGCCCAACAGGGTTCGGCAATCAGCCCCAGCATTTT
TRBD1,TRBJ1-5,.,TRBV7-8,CASSSRTGGEGNQPQHF,TGTGCCAGCAGCTCACGGACAGGGGGAGAGGGGAATCAGCCCCAGCATTTT
.,TRBJ2-7,.,TRBV18,CASSPKLGAQYF,TGTGCCAGCTCACCCAAATTAGGGGCCCAGTACTTC
TRBD1,TRBJ1-2,.,TRBV6-5,CASSLTGGYGYTF,TGTGCCAGCAGTCTTACAGGGGGCTATGGCTACACCTTC
TRBD1,TRBJ2-1,once,TRBV6-5,CASSYSRDRGYEQFF,TGTGCCAGCAGTTACTCTCGGGACAGGGGATATGAGCAGTTCTTC
.,TRBJ2-7,.,TRBV7-2,CASSPFRVVHEQYF,TGTGCCAGCAGCCCATTTCGAGTGGTCCACGAGCAGTACTTC
TRBD1,TRBJ1-2,.,TRBV18,CASSHDRGNGYTF,TGTGCCAGCTCTCATGACAGGGGGAATGGCTACACCTTC
TRBD1,TRBJ1-6,.,TRBV7-9,CASRPGTADYNSPLHF,TGTGCCAGCAGACCGGGGACAGCCGACTATAATTCACCCCTCCACTTT
TRBD2,TRBJ2-3,.,TRBV3-1/TRBV3-2,CASSLTSGSATDTQYF,TGTGCCAGCAGCTTGACTAGCGGGAGCGCCACAGATACGCAGTATTTT
.,TRBJ2-2,once,TRBV9,CASSPNTGELFF,TGTGCCAGCAGCCCTAACACCGGGGAGCTGTTTTTT
TRBD1,TRBJ1-1,once,TRBV19,CASSMDRDTEAFF,TGTGCCAGTAGTATGGACAGGGACACTGAAGCTTTCTTT
TRBD2,TRBJ2-7,.,TRBV6-5,CASRNSGSNEQYF,TGTGCCAGCAGGAATAGCGGGAGCAACGAGCAGTACTTC
TRBD1,TRBJ2-7,.,TRBV18,CASSSDRGVYEQYF,TGTGCCAGCTCCTCTGACAGGGGAGTCTACGAGCAGTACTTC
TRBD2,TRBJ2-1,.,TRBV28,CASSRTWDYLDDVYNEQFF,TGTGCCAGCAGCCGAACCTGGGACTACCTAGATGACGTCTACAATGAGCAGTTCTTC
.,TRBJ2-1,.,TRBV12-3/TRBV12-4,CASSFSSVGEQFF,TGTGCCAGCAGTTTCTCTAGCGTTGGTGAGCAGTTCTTC
TRBD2,TRBJ2-2,once,TRBV24-1,CATSDLQIFGLAGGRTGELFF,TGTGCCACCAGTGATTTGCAAATCTTTGGACTAGCGGGGGGGCGAACCGGGGAGCTGTTTTTT
TRBD2,TRBJ2-3,once,TRBV10-3,CAISLTSARSTDTQYF,TGTGCCATCAGTCTGACTAGCGCCCGTAGCACAGATACGCAGTATTTT
.,TRBJ2-1,.,TRBV7-6,CASSLNRDGNEQFF,TGTGCCAGCAGCCTAAACAGGGATGGGAATGAGCAGTTCTTC
TRBD2,TRBJ2-5,.,TRBV7-2,CASSLGTSGGVLGTQYF,TGTGCCAGCAGCTTGGGGACTAGCGGGGGGGTTCTTGGGACCCAGTACTTC
TRBD1,TRBJ1-5,.,TRBV2,CASGGQMNQPQHF,TGTGCCAGCGGGGGACAGATGAATCAGCCCCAGCATTTT
TRBD2,TRBJ2-3,.,TRBV7-2,CASSSPGGRRTDTQYF,TGTGCCAGCAGCTCCCCCGGGGGGAGGAGGACAGATACGCAGTATTTT
TRBD2,TRBJ2-1,.,TRBV3-1/TRBV3-2,CASSQDRLADFRNEQFF,TGTGCCAGCAGCCAAGATCGTCTAGCGGACTTCAGGAATGAGCAGTTCTTC
.,TRBJ1-2,.,TRBV4-2,CASSQDQGVYGYTF,TGTGCCAGCAGCCAAGATCAAGGGGTCTATGGCTACACCTTC
.,TRBJ1-4,.,TRBV6-6,CASRRGYDREKLFF,TGTGCCAGCAGGCGGGGCTATGATCGTGAAAAACTGTTTTTT
.,TRBJ2-3,.,TRBV19,CASNSGITDTQYF,TGTGCCAGTAATTCAGGGATTACAGATACGCAGTATTTT
.,TRBJ1-3,.,TRBV7-2,CASSPQGGSTGLGNTIYF,TGTGCCAGCAGCCCCCAAGGCGGATCAACAGGTCTGGGAAACACCATATATTTT
TRBD1,TRBJ1-2,.,TRBV7-3,CASSPGGTGNYGYTF,TGTGCCAGCAGCCCAGGAGGGACAGGGAACTATGGCTACACCTTC
TRBD1,TRBJ2-7,.,TRBV28,CASSRDRGDYEQYF,TGTGCCAGCAGTCGGGACAGGGGGGACTACGAGCAGTACTTC
TRBD1,TRBJ1-4,.,TRBV5-1,CASSPRDSNEKLFF,TGCGCCAGCAGCCCCCGGGACAGTAATGAAAAACTGTTTTTT
.,TRBJ1-1,.,TRBV7-2,CASSQGSEAFF,TGTGCCAGCAGCCAGGGTTCTGAAGCTTTCTTT
.,TRBJ1-1,.,TRBV9,CASSVAPFSRGLNTEAFF,TGTGCCAGCAGCGTAGCACCATTTTCCAGGGGTTTGAACACTGAAGCTTTCTTT
.,TRBJ1-3,.,TRBV28,CASSFLGVGGNTIYF,TGTGCCAGCAGTTTCCTAGGGGTGGGAGGAAACACCATATATTTT
TRBD1,TRBJ1-1,.,TRBV11-3,CASSPGTGGWTEAFF,TGTGCCAGCAGCCCTGGGACAGGGGGTTGGACTGAAGCTTTCTTT
.,TRBJ2-3,.,TRBV4-1,CASSQDVSPSSTDTQYF,TGCGCCAGCAGCCAAGACGTTTCTCCTTCTAGCACAGATACGCAGTATTTT
TRBD1,TRBJ2-5,.,TRBV5-4,CASSLGTGRQETQYF,TGTGCCAGCAGCTTAGGGACAGGGAGACAAGAGACCCAGTACTTC